Listed here are 18 T cell receptor beta chains from one sample, sequenced in a study of T cell responses to AZD1222 COVID-19 vaccine. Produced via immunoSEQ multiplex PCR; TCRdb's table is partial and in-frame only. There are 100,000 or so clones in the sample; 80% to 95% occur only once, and 2.5% to 3.5% lies in the top ten. Sequences were derived from peripheral blood, sampled 28 days after the second AZD1222 dose. The receptor set was obtained from an adult who received the AZD1222 COVID-19 vaccine.

This chain links TRBV2 with TRBJ1-3; D remains unclear. This CDR3 has 15 residues. V lost 6 bases, J lost 4 bases, and 16 bases lay in between. Germline CDR1 reads SNHLY; CDR2 reads FYNNEI. The CDR3 region is CASSHPQDSGNTIYF. CDR3 nucleotides: TGTGCCAGCAGCCACCCGCAAGATTCGGGAAACACCATATATTTT.

This clone is a singleton in its sample. This chain links TRBV3-1 (or the pseudogene TRBV3-2) with TRBJ1-5; D perhaps matches TRBD1 (6 bases). Looked up from germline, CDR1 is LGHDT and CDR2 is YNNKEL (reference sequence). Trimming took 1 base from V and 7 from J, leaving 11 bases between them. The CDR3 runs to 14 residues. CDR3 bases: TGTGCCAGCAGCCAAGGAAGCAGGGGCCAGCCCCAGCATTTT. Its protein product is CASSQGSRGQPQHF.

This chain links TRBV4-2 with TRBJ2-7; a weak D match, TRBD2 (6 bases). Per germline, CDR1 LGHNA and CDR2 YNFKEQ. This CDR3 contains 16 residues. With 4 bases removed from V and 0 bases from J, the gap between germline ends came to 16 bases. The CDR3 nucleotides read TGTGCCAGCAGCCCGCGACCGTCCGGGAGCTCCTACGAGCAGTACTTC. Translated: CASSPRPSGSSYEQYF.

The V and J genes are TRBV3-1 (or the pseudogene TRBV3-2) and TRBJ2-3, with D perhaps matching TRBD2 (5 bases). Germline CDR1 LGHDT, CDR2 YNNKEL (reference sequence). V lost 4 bases and J lost 3, with 17 bases in between. The CDR3 loop spans 16 amino acids. The CDR3 DNA follows: TGTGCCAGCAGCCCACCCGTGGAGGTTCGGACAGATACGCAGTATTTT. Translation: CASSPPVEVRTDTQYF.

V usage is TRBV7-2 and J usage is TRBJ2-1; TRBD2 aligns across 11 bases. The CDR3 covers 17 residues. Germline V gene sequence: CDR1 SGHTA, CDR2 FQGNSA. After removal of 1 base from V and 7 bases from J, the junction contained 9 bases not matched to a gene. The CDR3 coding sequence is TGTGCCAGCAGCTTAGGAATAGCGGGGGGGGCAGGGAATGAGCAGTTCTTC. It codes for CASSLGIAGGAGNEQFF.

The rearrangement uses TRBV5-1 and TRBJ2-5; tentative D call: TRBD1 (6 bases). The germline gives CDR1 SGHRS, CDR2 YFSETQ. The V end was cut by 0 bases, the J end by 2 bases, with 11 bases between. The CDR3 is 15 residues long. CDR3 region: CASSLEDSQQETQYF. The CDR3 DNA follows: TGCGCCAGCAGCTTGGAGGACAGTCAGCAAGAGACCCAGTACTTC. The full variable domain, completed using reference TRBV5-1 and TRBJ2-5, is KAGVTQTPRYLIKTRGQQVTLSCSPISGHRSVSWYQQTPGQGLQFLFEYFSETQRNKGNFPGRFSGRQFSNSRSEMNVSTLELGDSALYLCASSLEDSQQETQYFGPGTRLLVL.

CDR3 region: CASSRDSQSGDTQYF. For the CDR3, the DNA is TGTGCCAGCAGTCGAGATAGCCAGTCGGGAGATACGCAGTATTTT. V and J are TRBV6-2 or TRBV6-3 and TRBJ2-3; D gene ambiguous. Germline CDR1 MNHEY, CDR2 SVGEGT. With 5 bases removed from V and 5 bases from J, the gap between germline ends came to 17 bases. The CDR3 spans 15 residues.

This chain connects TRBV2 to TRBJ2-5; 12 bases are a match to TRBD2. V lost 1 base to trimming and J lost 4 bases; unmatched junction nucleotides: 7. This CDR3 has 17 amino acids. Germline V lookup: CDR1 SNHLY, CDR2 FYNNEI. DNA for the CDR3: TGTGCCAGCAGTGAAGGGCAGCTAGCGGGGGGGGCAGAGACCCAGTACTTC. As protein: CASSEGQLAGGAETQYF.

V usage is TRBV11-2 and J usage is TRBJ1-4; D call uncertain. The V gene lost 0 bases and the J gene lost 2 bases, with 4 bases spanning the gap. The germline V gene has CDR1 SGHAT and CDR2 FQNNGV. The CDR3 has 14 residues. CDR3 loop: CASSLERTNEKLFF. The CDR3 DNA reads as TGTGCCAGCAGCTTAGAAAGGACTAATGAAAAACTGTTTTTT.

The chain has TRBV7-9 and TRBJ2-2; 12 positions match TRBD2. Trimming at V came to 5 bases and at J to 1 base, leaving 2 bases not matched to a gene. Germline V gene lookup returns CDR1 SEHNR and CDR2 FQNEAQ (reference sequence). The CDR3 length is 16 residues. The CDR3: CASSRGLAGNTGELFF. In DNA, the CDR3 is TGTGCCAGCAGCAGGGGACTAGCGGGGAACACCGGGGAGCTGTTTTTT.

This clone was counted only a few times. CDR3 bases: TGTGCCAGCAGTTTGGTAGGGAATCAGCCCCAGCATTTT. This translates into CASSLVGNQPQHF. This chain links TRBV12-3 or TRBV12-4 with TRBJ1-5; no clear D. This CDR3 contains 13 residues. V was pared by 3 bases and J by 4 bases, with 7 bases between.

The chain links TRBV2 to TRBJ1-4; D gene unclear. V dropped 7 bases and J dropped 4 bases, with 13 bases sitting between them. Germline V lookup: CDR1 SNHLY, CDR2 FYNNEI. The CDR3 sequence is 14 residues long. Written as DNA, the CDR3 is TGTGCCAGCAACCGAAGAAACGTTAATGAAAAACTGTTTTTT. Its translation is CASNRRNVNEKLFF. The full variable domain, with the rest looked up from reference TRBV2 and TRBJ1-4, is EPEVTQTPSHQVTQMGQEVILRCVPISNHLYFYWYRQILGQKVEFLVSFYNNEISEKSEIFDDQFSVERPDGSNFTLKIRSTKLEDSAMYFCASNRRNVNEKLFFGSGTQLSVL.

The gene calls are TRBV18 and TRBJ1-4; D not certain. The CDR3 is 14 residues long. V lost 1 base to trimming and J lost 5 bases, with 8 bases between them. The germline CDR1 and CDR2 sequences are KGHSH and LQKENI. For the CDR3, the DNA is TGTGCCAGCTCACCACAGGTGGAAAATGAAAAACTGTTTTTT. It codes for CASSPQVENEKLFF.

This clone was counted once. This sequence joins TRBV13 and TRBJ2-1, with 9 bases identical to TRBD2. The V and J ends lost 1 base and 5 bases, in that order; junction bases with no gene match: 3. CDR3 length equals 15 residues. Germline V gene lookup returns CDR1 PRHDT and CDR2 FYEKMQ (reference sequence). The CDR3 sequence: CASSLVQRGDNEQFF. As DNA, the CDR3 is TGTGCCAGCAGCTTAGTCCAGCGGGGGGACAATGAGCAGTTCTTC.

This sequence joins TRBV19 and TRBJ1-4, with 8 bases fitting TRBD1. The CDR3 is 13 amino acids. CDR1 and CDR2 from the germline V gene are LNHDA and SQIVND (reference sequence). J was trimmed by 7 bases and V by 8 bases; bases with no gene match: 6. Here the CDR3 reads CASGQGSIEKLFF. CDR3 bases: TGTGCCAGTGGACAGGGCTCCATTGAAAAACTGTTTTTT.

The gene calls are TRBV28 and TRBJ1-2; D may be TRBD1 (6 bases). V was shortened by 6 bases and J by 4 bases, with 18 bases between the two germline ends. The CDR3 runs 15 residues. CDR1 and CDR2 (germline): MDHEN, SYDVKM. The DNA of the CDR3 is TGTGCCAGCAGGGGGACATTAGGGGAGGGCTATGGCTACACCTTC. As protein: CASRGTLGEGYGYTF.

The chain is built from TRBV11-3 and TRBJ2-1; 8 bases agree with TRBD2. The CDR3 has 17 residues. Unmatched junction bases numbered 12, after V lost 0 bases and J lost 8 bases. Germline CDR1 and CDR2: SGHNT and YENEEA. CDR3 residues: CASSLDLRGGALDEQFF. The CDR3 DNA reads TGTGCCAGCAGCTTAGATCTCCGGGGGGGCGCGCTCGATGAGCAGTTCTTC.

The chain carries TRBV29-1 and TRBJ2-3; TRBD1 or TRBD2 may be the D gene (8 bases each). The CDR3 spans 15 residues. V dropped 5 bases and J dropped 5 bases, with 20 bases sitting between them. Germline CDR1 SQVTM, CDR2 ANQGSEA. The CDR3 region has the DNA TGCAGCGTTCCGGGGGGGACAGGTAATCAAGATACGCAGTATTTT. This encodes CSVPGGTGNQDTQYF.